These 4 T cell receptor beta chains share one sample of origin, sequenced in a study of T-cell reconstitution after alpha-beta-depleted transplantation in children. Construction of the TCRbeta library involved unique molecular identifiers. TCRdb re-called the PCR reads through MiXCR, storing one row per CDR3 protein. The sample lists around 250,000 distinct CDR3 sequences, 8.2% seen once, with almost 6.5% in the top ten. Here the sequenced sample was PBMCs, mostly from graft donor cells, taken 180 days after TCRalphabeta/CD19-depleted stem cell transplant. The receptors originated from a male patient aged 10 to 17 who had a stem cell transplant for acute lymphoblastic leukemia, so the T cells may come from the graft donor.

The chain carries TRBV27 and TRBJ2-1; 9 nucleotides agree with TRBD2. The CDR3 runs 15 residues. Germline V CDR1 and CDR2: MNHEY, SMNVEV (reference sequence). The J segment lost 4 bases and the V segment lost 6 bases, leaving 7 bases of the junction unmatched. CDR3 region: CASSFQRGAYNEQFF. DNA of the CDR3: TGTGCCAGCAGCTTCCAGCGGGGGGCATACAATGAGCAGTTCTTC.

In its sample, this clonotype was seen many times. This chain joins TRBV12-3 or TRBV12-4 and TRBJ2-7; the D gene is possibly TRBD1 (5 bases). The CDR3 extends over 14 amino acids. The V end lost 5 bases, the J end lost 6 bases, and 17 bases lay between the germline ends. CDR3 region: CASSQRGIQGEQYF. CDR3 coding DNA: TGTGCCAGCAGTCAAAGGGGTATCCAGGGCGAGCAGTACTTC.

The table lists this clonotype with many counts. The chain employs TRBV27 and TRBJ2-3, with 10 bases identical to TRBD2. The CDR3 spans 14 residues. Germline CDR1 MNHEY, CDR2 SMNVEV (reference sequence). V lost 8 bases to trimming and J lost 2 bases; unmatched junction nucleotides: 4. CDR3 DNA sequence: TGTGCCAGCGCGGGACTAGCGAACACAGATACGCAGTATTTT. Its protein is CASAGLANTDTQYF.

This clonotype was observed many times. The chain is built from TRBV7-8 and TRBJ2-3, with D possibly TRBD1 on 6 matching bases. The germline V gene has CDR1 SGHVS and CDR2 FQNEAQ. Trimming left V 2 bases short and J 2 bases short, with 20 bases between. There are 18 residues in the CDR3. The CDR3 nucleotides are TGTGCCAGCAGCTTATTCGGGGCCAGGGGATCCCTCACAGATACGCAGTATTTT. Its translation is CASSLFGARGSLTDTQYF. The complete variable domain, with remaining parts taken from reference TRBV7-8 and TRBJ2-3, reads GAGVSQSPRYKVAKRGQDVALRCDPISGHVSLFWYQQALGQGPEFLTYFQNEAQLDKSGLPSDRFFAERPEGSVSTLKIQRTQQEDSAVYLCASSLFGARGSLTDTQYFGPGTRLTVL.